The clone carrying this T cell receptor (beta chain) was picked up one time. This table comes from immunoSEQ multiplex PCR, and its TCRdb copy is limited to in-frame clones, with some not included. The sample gives about 4,200 clones, about 88% of which show up once; roughly 31% is in the top ten. This sample stems from a study of somatic mutations in cytotoxic T cells in rheumatoid arthritis. The CDR3 is made up of 15 amino acids. Per the germline V gene, CDR1 is LGHNA and CDR2 is YNFKEQ. V lost 1 base and J 6 bases, leaving 14 bases between the germline ends. Sequencing was performed on CD8+ T cells sorted from blood. This sequence was found in a woman in her 70s with rheumatoid arthritis. V and J are TRBV4-2 and TRBJ2-3, with TRBD2 as a possible D gene (6 bases). CDR3: CASSQAFGSGDTQYF. Here the CDR3 DNA reads TGTGCCAGCAGCCAAGCCTTCGGGAGCGGGGATACGCAGTATTTT.